A selection of T cell receptor beta chains follows, all from one sample in a study of T cells in Graves' hyperthyroidism and ophthalmopathy. TCRdb itself ran the multiplex PCR reads through MiXCR, one entry per CDR3 protein. Of some 510,000 distinct CDR3 sequences listed, more than 45% are singletons. The sample taken for sequencing was peripheral blood or thyroid tissue (not recorded which). These receptors were obtained from a woman aged 18-35 years with Graves' hyperthyroidism. Each CDR3 is given without its conserved first and last residue. Not all rows give a size; the values are once, few, many and, for expanded clones, a class.

j_gene: TRBJ1-5; v_gene: TRBV9; abundance: few; CDR3aa: ASSFETGDNQPQH
j_gene: TRBJ1-1; v_gene: TRBV9; abundance: .; CDR3aa: ASSVVGTLNTEAF
j_gene: TRBJ1-3; v_gene: TRBV2; abundance: many; CDR3aa: ASSDRPGNTIY
j_gene: TRBJ2-6; v_gene: TRBV19; abundance: many; CDR3aa: ASSSFASGANVLT
j_gene: TRBJ1-2; v_gene: TRBV19; abundance: .; CDR3aa: AGSTTGDYGYT
j_gene: TRBJ1-5; v_gene: TRBV10-3; abundance: .; CDR3aa: AINQGGSQPQH
j_gene: TRBJ2-7; v_gene: TRBV7-9; abundance: few; CDR3aa: ASSQEVGLAAEQY
j_gene: TRBJ1-1; v_gene: TRBV29-1; abundance: many; CDR3aa: SVAGRGPTEAF
j_gene: TRBJ2-7; v_gene: TRBV25-1; abundance: .; CDR3aa: ASSHSGTGGNEQY
j_gene: TRBJ1-5; v_gene: TRBV7-7; abundance: .; CDR3aa: ASSLGPGTRYSNQPQH
j_gene: TRBJ1-2; v_gene: TRBV29-1; abundance: .; CDR3aa: SVNGTGDYGYT
j_gene: TRBJ1-2; v_gene: TRBV19; abundance: .; CDR3aa: ASNEPTGARYGYT
j_gene: TRBJ2-2; v_gene: TRBV7-2; abundance: .; CDR3aa: ASSLASGRSGELF